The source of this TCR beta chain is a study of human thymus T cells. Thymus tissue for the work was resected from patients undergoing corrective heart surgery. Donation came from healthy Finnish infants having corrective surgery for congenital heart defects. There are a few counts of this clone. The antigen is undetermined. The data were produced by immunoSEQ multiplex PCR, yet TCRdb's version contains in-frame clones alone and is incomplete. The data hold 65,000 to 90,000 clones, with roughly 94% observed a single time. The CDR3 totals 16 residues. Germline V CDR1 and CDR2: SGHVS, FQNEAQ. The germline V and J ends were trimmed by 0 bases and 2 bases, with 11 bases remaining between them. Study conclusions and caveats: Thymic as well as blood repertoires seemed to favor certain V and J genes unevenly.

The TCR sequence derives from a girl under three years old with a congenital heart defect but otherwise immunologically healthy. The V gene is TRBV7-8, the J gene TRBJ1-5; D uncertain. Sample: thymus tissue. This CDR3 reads CASSLAPGKGNQPQHF. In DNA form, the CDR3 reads TGTGCCAGCAGCTTAGCTCCGGGGAAGGGCAATCAGCCCCAGCATTTT.